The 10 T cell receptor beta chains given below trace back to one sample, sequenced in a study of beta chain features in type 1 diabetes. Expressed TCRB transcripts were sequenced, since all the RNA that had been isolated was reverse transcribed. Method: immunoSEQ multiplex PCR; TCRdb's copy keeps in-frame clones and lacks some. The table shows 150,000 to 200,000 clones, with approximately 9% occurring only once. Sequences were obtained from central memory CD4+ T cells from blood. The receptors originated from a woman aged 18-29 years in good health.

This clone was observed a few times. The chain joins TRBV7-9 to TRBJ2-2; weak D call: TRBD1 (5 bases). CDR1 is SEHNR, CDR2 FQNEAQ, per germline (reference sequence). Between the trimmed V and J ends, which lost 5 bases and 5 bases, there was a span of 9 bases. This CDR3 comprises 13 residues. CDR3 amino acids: CASSLAGTGELFF. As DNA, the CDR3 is TGTGCCAGCAGCCTTGCAGGGACCGGGGAGCTGTTTTTT.

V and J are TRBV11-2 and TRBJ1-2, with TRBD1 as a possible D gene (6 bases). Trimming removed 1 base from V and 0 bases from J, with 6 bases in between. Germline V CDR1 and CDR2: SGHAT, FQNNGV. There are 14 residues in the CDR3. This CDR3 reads CASSLGQANYGYTF. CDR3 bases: TGTGCCAGCAGCTTAGGACAGGCTAACTATGGCTACACCTTC.

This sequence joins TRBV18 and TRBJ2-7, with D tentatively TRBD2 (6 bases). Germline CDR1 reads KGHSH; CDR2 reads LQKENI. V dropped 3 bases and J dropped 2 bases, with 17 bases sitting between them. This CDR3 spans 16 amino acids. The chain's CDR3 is CASSPGGGSIAYEQYF. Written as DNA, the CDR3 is TGTGCCAGCTCACCGGGAGGAGGGTCGATAGCCTACGAGCAGTACTTC.

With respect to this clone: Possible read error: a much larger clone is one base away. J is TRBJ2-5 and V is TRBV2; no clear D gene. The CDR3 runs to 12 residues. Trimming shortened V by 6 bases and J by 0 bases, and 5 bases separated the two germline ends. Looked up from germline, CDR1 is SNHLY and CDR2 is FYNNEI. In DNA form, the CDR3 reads TGTGCCAGCAGCCCTGACCAAGAGACCCAGTACTTC. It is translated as CASSPDQETQYF.

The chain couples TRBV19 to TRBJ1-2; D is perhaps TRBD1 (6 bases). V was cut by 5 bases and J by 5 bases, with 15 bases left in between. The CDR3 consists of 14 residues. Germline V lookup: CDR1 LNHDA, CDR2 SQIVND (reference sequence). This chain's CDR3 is CASSETGGGYGYTF. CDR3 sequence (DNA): TGTGCCAGTAGTGAGACAGGTGGTGGTTATGGCTACACCTTC.

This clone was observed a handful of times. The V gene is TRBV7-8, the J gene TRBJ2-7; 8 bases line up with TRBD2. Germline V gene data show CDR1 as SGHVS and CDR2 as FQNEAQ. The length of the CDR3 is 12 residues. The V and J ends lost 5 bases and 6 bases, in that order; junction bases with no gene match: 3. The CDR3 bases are TGTGCCAGCAGCCCGCGGGGGGCCGAGCAGTACTTC. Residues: CASSPRGAEQYF.

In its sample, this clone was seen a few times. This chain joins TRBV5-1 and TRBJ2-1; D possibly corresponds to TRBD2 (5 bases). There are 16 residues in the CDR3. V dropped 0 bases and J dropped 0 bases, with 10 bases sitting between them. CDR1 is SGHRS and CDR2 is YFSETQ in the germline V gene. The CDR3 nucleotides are TGCGCCAGCAGCTTGGGGCGGGCCAGCTCCTACAATGAGCAGTTCTTC. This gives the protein CASSLGRASSYNEQFF.

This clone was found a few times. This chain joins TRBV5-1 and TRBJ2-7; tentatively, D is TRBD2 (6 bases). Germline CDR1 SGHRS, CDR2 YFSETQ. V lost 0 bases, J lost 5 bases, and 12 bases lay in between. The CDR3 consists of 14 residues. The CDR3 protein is CASSLVGGTDEQYF. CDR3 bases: TGCGCCAGCAGCTTGGTGGGCGGGACGGACGAGCAGTACTTC. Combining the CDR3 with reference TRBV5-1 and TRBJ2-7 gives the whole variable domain KAGVTQTPRYLIKTRGQQVTLSCSPISGHRSVSWYQQTPGQGLQFLFEYFSETQRNKGNFPGRFSGRQFSNSRSEMNVSTLELGDSALYLCASSLVGGTDEQYFGPGTRLTVT.

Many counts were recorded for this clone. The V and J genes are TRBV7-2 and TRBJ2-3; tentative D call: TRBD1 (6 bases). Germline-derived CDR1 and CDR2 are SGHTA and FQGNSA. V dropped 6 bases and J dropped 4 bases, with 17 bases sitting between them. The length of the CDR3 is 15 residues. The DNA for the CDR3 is TGTGCCAGCAGTCTGGCTAGGGGGTTTGCAGATACGCAGTATTTT. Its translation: CASSLARGFADTQYF.

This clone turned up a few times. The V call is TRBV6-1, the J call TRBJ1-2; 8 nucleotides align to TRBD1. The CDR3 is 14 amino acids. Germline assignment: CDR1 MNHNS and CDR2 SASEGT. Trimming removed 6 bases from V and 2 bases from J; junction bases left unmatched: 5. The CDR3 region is CASRPDRENYGYTF. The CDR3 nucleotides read TGTGCCAGCAGGCCGGACAGGGAAAACTATGGCTACACCTTC.